The 20 T cell receptor beta chains reported below all come from one sample, sequenced in a study of tumor-infiltrating lymphocytes in primary liver carcinoma. A primer matching the constant region was used to make TCR beta cDNA from approximately 0.45 ug of total RNA. What produced the TCR beta libraries was three nested multiplex PCR rounds using slightly modified ARM-PCR. Two initial PCR rounds of around 10 cycles each paired TRBV1-TRBV30 forward primers with a C-beta reverse primer. MiXCR, applied by TCRdb to the multiplex PCR reads, yields one record per CDR3 protein. The sample includes approximately 40,000 distinct CDR3 sequences, 73% seen only once; the top ten take under 20%. From unsorted bulk tissue weighing about 20-33 mg, DNA and RNA were co-extracted. Sequencing was done on a sample of liver tumor tissue from sampling region 2. Documented subset: tumor region T2, inferior pole. Source of these receptors: a man in his forties with primary liver carcinoma and hepatitis B virus infection.

Note on this clonotype: This clone may be a read error of a much larger clone one base away. The J gene is TRBJ2-3, the V gene TRBV15; 8 bases fit TRBD1. Germline V gives CDR1 LNHNV, CDR2 YYDKDF (reference sequence). This CDR3 spans 14 amino acids. The CDR3 reads CATSNGQGTYTQYF. The CDR3 DNA follows: TGTGCCACCAGCAACGGACAGGGCACATATACGCAGTATTTT.

As for this clonotype: This likely comes from a read error, as the CDR3 has no conserved phenylalanine or tryptophan at its end. This sequence joins TRBV7-9 and TRBJ1-3, with unresolved D. CDR3 length equals 15 residues. CDR1 SEHNR and CDR2 FQNEAQ come from the germline V gene (reference sequence). The CDR3 DNA sequence: TGTGCCAGCCCACCCTCCGGGGTGAGTGGAAGCACCATATATATT. Residues: CASPPSGVSGSTIYI.

Concerning this clonotype itself: At one of its ends the junction is not consistent with the germline gene, which may arise from a read error. This chain links TRBV29-1 with TRBJ2-2, with D perhaps assigned TRBD1 or TRBD2 (5 bases each). Germline values: CDR1 SQVTM, CDR2 ANQGSEA. CDR3 length: 16 residues. The CDR3 spells CSAIGPSGLGTGELSF. The CDR3 region has the DNA TGCAGCGCTATCGGCCCTAGTGGGTTGGGGACCGGGGAGCTGTCTTTT.

V is TRBV29-1 and J is TRBJ2-1, with unresolved D. The CDR3 sequence is 10 residues long. Germline CDR1 reads SQVTM; CDR2 reads ANQGSEA. DNA of the CDR3: TGCAGTGTGAAAGTATACGGGCAGTTCTTC. Translated, it gives CSVKVYGQFF.

The chain uses TRBV4-3 and TRBJ2-7; a weak D match, TRBD1 (6 bases). This CDR3 is 15 amino acids long. CDR1 LGHNA and CDR2 YSLEER come from the germline V gene. The ends were cut back, 2 bases at V and 4 bases at J, with 15 bases in the middle. CDR3 in DNA: TGCGCCAGCAGCCAACAACTGAGGCAGGGGTACGAGCAGTACTTC. Protein product: CASSQQLRQGYEQYF.

This clonotype qualifies as medium-sized. This rearrangement joins TRBV30 to TRBJ1-1; D remains ambiguous. Germline CDR1 GTSNPN, CDR2 SVGIG (reference sequence). Trimming took 6 bases from V and 3 from J, leaving 8 bases between them. This CDR3 is 11 amino acids long. The CDR3, as DNA: TGTGCCTGCCCCCGCGACACTGAAGCTTTCTTT. This translates into CACPRDTEAFF. Supplemented by reference TRBV30 and TRBJ1-1, the full variable domain reads SQTIHQWPATLVQPVGSPLSLECTVEGTSNPNLYWYRQAAGRGLQLLFYSVGIGQISSEVPQNLSASRPQDRQFILSSKKLLLSDSGFYLCACPRDTEAFFGQGTRLTVV.

Note on this clonotype: At one end, the junction sequence differs from germline, possibly due to a read error. The chain couples TRBV5-4 to TRBJ2-7; no clear D. The CDR3 spans 15 residues. The germline CDR1 and CDR2 sequences are SGHNT and YYREEE (reference sequence). The CDR3 loop is CASSSKDGLSYVQYF. In nucleotides, the CDR3 is TGTGCCAGCAGCTCCAAAGACGGATTATCCTACGTGCAGTACTTC. Combining the CDR3 with reference TRBV5-4 and TRBJ2-7 gives the whole variable domain ETGVTQSPTHLIKTRGQQVTLRCSSQSGHNTVSWYQQALGQGPQFIFQYYREEENGRGNFPPRFSGLQFPNYSSELNVNALELDDSALYLCASSSKDGLSYVQYFGPGTRLTVT.

Turning to this clonotype: A single base separates this from a much larger clone, so it may be a read error. J is TRBJ2-3 and V is TRBV18; D is undetermined. CDR1 is KGHSH, CDR2 LQKENI, per germline. The CDR3 consists of 13 residues. CDR3: CASSPGSRDTQYF. The CDR3 region has the DNA TGTGCCAGCTCACCAGGCAGCAGAGATACGCAGTATTTT.

A note on this clonotype: One end of the junction varies from germline; a read error may be responsible. The chain combines TRBV11-1 with TRBJ2-7, with D possibly being TRBD2 (6 bases). The germline V gene has CDR1 SGHAT and CDR2 FQDESV (reference sequence). This CDR3 spans 13 amino acids. CDR3 loop: CASRGRRSYELCF. The CDR3 nucleotides are TGTGCCAGCAGGGGGAGGCGATCCTACGAGCTGTGCTTC.

This clonotype was recorded many times. The V gene is TRBV28, the J gene TRBJ2-5; D uncertain. Germline CDR1 MDHEN, CDR2 SYDVKM. V was clipped by 8 bases and J by 4 bases, with 14 bases between them. There are 13 residues in the CDR3. CDR3 sequence reads: CASRRQGPETQYF. DNA for the CDR3: TGTGCCAGCCGCCGACAAGGCCCAGAGACCCAGTACTTC.

For this clonotype: No conserved phenylalanine or tryptophan is present at the end of the CDR3, so a read error is the likely explanation. The rearrangement links TRBV30 to TRBJ1-2, with D perhaps matching TRBD1 (5 bases). Per the germline V gene, CDR1 is GTSNPN and CDR2 is SVGIG (reference sequence). This CDR3 has 15 amino acids. As DNA, the CDR3 is TGTGCCTGGTGTGTACAGCAGGGAGCTAACTATGGCTACACCGTC. Protein sequence: CAWCVQQGANYGYTV.

Worth noting for this clonotype: It may be a read error: a sequence one base away is much more abundant. The J gene is TRBJ2-1, the V gene TRBV25-1, with 8 bases matching TRBD2. The CDR3 is 14 residues long. Germline V gives CDR1 MGHDK, CDR2 SYGVNS. The CDR3 is CASSESGGGNEQLF. CDR3 sequence (DNA): TGTGCCAGCAGTGAATCGGGGGGGGGCAATGAGCAGCTCTTC.

Details on this clonotype: A junction end diverges from the germline sequence, so it may reflect a read error. The CDR3 coding sequence is TGTGCCAGCGGCATCTTGGGCAGGGGCGATCAGCCCCAACATTTT. Its protein product is CASGILGRGDQPQHF. The chain is built from TRBV5-6 and TRBJ1-5, with D perhaps TRBD1 (6 bases). CDR1 and CDR2 (germline): SGHDT, YYEEEE. This CDR3 region has 15 residues.

CDR3 in DNA: TGTGCCAGCAGCTCATATCCCTCCGCGGGAGGGTCCTACAATGAGCAGTTCTTC. Translating it yields CASSSYPSAGGSYNEQFF. The chain employs TRBV11-1 and TRBJ2-1; TRBD2 aligns across 9 bases. Germline V gene data show CDR1 as SGHAT and CDR2 as FQDESV (reference sequence). V was clipped by 4 bases and J by 1 base; unmatched bases: 11. CDR3 length: 18 residues.

This clonotype was counted only a few times. V usage is TRBV24-1 and J usage is TRBJ1-2; D is unclear. The germline V and J ends were trimmed by 5 bases and 3 bases, with 18 bases remaining between them. Germline V gives CDR1 KGHDR, CDR2 SFDVKD. The length of the CDR3 is 16 residues. The CDR3 spells CATSGPVSGGHYGYTF. The CDR3 region has the DNA TGTGCCACCAGTGGTCCAGTTTCGGGAGGGCACTATGGCTACACCTTC.

In this sample, this clonotype turned up many times. The chain uses TRBV5-5 and TRBJ1-4, with TRBD1 identical over 10 bases. In germline, CDR1 is SGHKS, CDR2 YYEKEE (reference sequence). The V and J ends lost 4 bases and 6 bases, in that order; junction bases with no gene match: 6. The CDR3 runs to 15 residues. This CDR3 is CASSTDGTGDEKLFF. CDR3 bases: TGTGCCAGCAGCACCGACGGGACAGGGGATGAAAAACTGTTTTTT.

This clonotype has only a few counts. This sequence joins TRBV20-1 and TRBJ2-7; D is unresolved. Looked up from germline, CDR1 is DFQATT and CDR2 is SNEGSKA (reference sequence). Trimming stripped 0 bases from V and 2 bases from J, with 8 bases between. The CDR3 spans 13 residues. CDR3: CSARDSEPYEQYF. CDR3 nucleotides: TGCAGTGCTAGAGACTCAGAGCCCTACGAGCAGTACTTC.

By sample fraction, this clonotype is medium-sized. The CDR3 nucleotides are TGCAGCGTTGGAGCGGTGGGAGCGGGAGATACGCAGTATTTT. This codes for CSVGAVGAGDTQYF. The chain links TRBV29-1 to TRBJ2-3, with D possibly being TRBD2 (6 bases). The CDR3 length is 14 residues. Trimming left V 4 bases short and J 5 bases short, with 16 bases between. CDR1 SQVTM and CDR2 ANQGSEA come from the germline V gene.

This clonotype was detected ten times or more. The CDR3 protein is CASSLLNPGTEEQYF. The CDR3 DNA follows: TGTGCCAGCAGCCTACTGAATCCGGGGACGGAGGAGCAGTACTTC. The chain joins TRBV11-2 to TRBJ2-7; D may match TRBD1 or TRBD2 (5 bases each). CDR3 length equals 15 residues. In germline, CDR1 is SGHAT, CDR2 FQNNGV. The V and J ends lost 5 bases and 7 bases respectively, with 21 bases between them.

Worth noting for this clonotype: The junction and the germline gene differ at one end; a read error may be behind it. The V gene is TRBV30, the J gene TRBJ1-1; D remains unclear. Germline CDR1 and CDR2: GTSNPN and SVGIG (reference sequence). The CDR3 sequence is 13 residues long. CDR3 DNA sequence: TGTGCCTTGAGTGTAAAGGGAGGTAATGAAGCTTTCTTT. Translation: CALSVKGGNEAFF.